The 10 T cell receptor beta chains below were found in one sample sequenced in a study of vaccination and CD4 T cells after COVID-19. These receptors have no known antigen. The Oncomine TCR Beta short-read assay generated sequence data from the DNA of cultured CD4+ T cells. Someone extracted genomic DNA from cultured CD4+ T cells. A single record per CDR3 protein comes from TCRdb applying MiXCR to the PCR reads. The table shows about 9,000 distinct CDR3 sequences, with 25% to 30% occurring only once. As to treatment: approximately nine-day PBMC culture with coronavirus spike peptide pools or control peptides (ViraFEST assay). Gathering of the CD4+ T cells, from the unexposed donor, took place before the COVID-19 pandemic (2011-2018). The sample comprised CD4+ T cells from blood, cultured in vitro. These receptor sequences come from a human donor in good health.

This clonotype appeared a few times. The rearrangement links TRBV7-2 to TRBJ2-7; TRBD1 matches at 11 bases. This CDR3 is built from 14 residues. Germline V CDR1 and CDR2: SGHTA, FQGNSA. Germline trimming cut 8 bases from V and 6 bases from J; bases unmatched to any gene: 9. CDR3 region: CASDQDRGQGEQYF. The CDR3 region has the DNA TGTGCCAGCGACCAGGACAGGGGGCAGGGCGAGCAGTACTTC.

The chain recombines TRBV28 with TRBJ1-1, with a tentative D call TRBD1 (5 bases). The CDR3 is 19 residues long. The germline V and J ends were trimmed by 3 bases and 4 bases, with 27 bases remaining between them. CDR1 and CDR2 from the germline V gene are MDHEN and SYDVKM. CDR3 residues: CASSFGNLRRGRLGTEAFF. The CDR3 DNA reads as TGTGCCAGCAGTTTCGGGAATTTAAGGAGGGGAAGGTTGGGCACTGAAGCTTTCTTT.

The chain uses TRBV7-9 and TRBJ2-1, with a tentative D call TRBD1 (8 bases). CDR3 size: 14 residues. Trimming removed 3 bases from V and 8 bases from J, with 14 bases in between. Germline values: CDR1 SEHNR, CDR2 FQNEAQ (reference sequence). The CDR3 reads CASSFTGGVDEQFF. DNA of the CDR3: TGTGCCAGCAGCTTCACAGGGGGGGTCGATGAGCAGTTCTTC.

The chain recombines TRBV20-1 with TRBJ1-1, with D possibly being TRBD1 (5 bases). The V gene lost 0 bases and the J gene lost 0 bases, with 11 bases spanning the gap. Germline CDR1 is DFQATT and CDR2 is SNEGSKA (reference sequence). The CDR3 spans 15 residues. The CDR3, as DNA: TGCAGTGCTAGAGATTGGGGGGGGGTGAACACTGAAGCTTTCTTT. Amino acid sequence: CSARDWGGVNTEAFF.

This clonotype was picked up a small number of times. V usage is TRBV6-1 and J usage is TRBJ1-1, with 7 bases that match TRBD1. V gave up 6 bases and J gave up 2 bases; unmatched junction bases: 6. Germline V lookup: CDR1 MNHNS, CDR2 SASEGT. This CDR3 contains 14 residues. CDR3: CASRTDRDNTEAFF. The CDR3 DNA reads as TGTGCCAGCAGAACAGACAGGGACAACACTGAAGCTTTCTTT.

This chain joins TRBV11-2 and TRBJ2-7; no definite D call. CDR1 is SGHAT and CDR2 is FQNNGV in the germline V gene. The ends were cut back, 4 bases at V and 6 bases at J, with 7 bases in the middle. The CDR3 spans 11 residues. The CDR3 DNA reads as TGTGCCAGCAGCTGGTACGGCGAGCAGTACTTC. It translates to CASSWYGEQYF.

The rearrangement links TRBV20-1 to TRBJ2-3; a weak D match, TRBD1 (6 bases). Deletions cut 3 bases from V and 2 bases from J, with 12 bases between. The germline V gene encodes CDR1 DFQATT and CDR2 SNEGSKA (reference sequence). The CDR3 sequence is 14 residues long. CDR3: CSARLGTNTDTQYF. CDR3 nucleotide sequence: TGCAGTGCTAGGTTGGGGACAAACACAGATACGCAGTATTTT.

The gene calls are TRBV7-9 and TRBJ1-4; no reliable D call. The germline gives CDR1 SEHNR, CDR2 FQNEAQ (reference sequence). This CDR3 is built from 14 residues. V was cut by 8 bases and J by 6 bases, with 16 bases left in between. CDR3 in amino acids: CASHGDQRYEKLFF. The CDR3 bases are TGTGCCAGCCACGGGGATCAGCGGTATGAAAAACTGTTTTTT.

This chain uses TRBV18 with TRBJ2-1; D is undetermined. Trimming took off 2 bases at V and 11 bases at J, with 7 bases between the two ends. The CDR3 is 11 residues long. CDR1 and CDR2 from the germline V gene are KGHSH and LQKENI. Here the CDR3 DNA reads TGTGCCAGCTCACCAGACTCCCAGCAGTTCTTC. Translated, it gives CASSPDSQQFF.

V and J are TRBV20-1 and TRBJ2-2; weak D call: TRBD1 (5 bases). Germline values: CDR1 DFQATT, CDR2 SNEGSKA (reference sequence). This CDR3 contains 13 residues. Trimming left V 0 bases short and J 7 bases short, with 9 bases between. The CDR3 loop is CSARDRGSGELFF. DNA for the CDR3: TGCAGTGCTAGAGATAGGGGAAGCGGGGAGCTGTTTTTT.